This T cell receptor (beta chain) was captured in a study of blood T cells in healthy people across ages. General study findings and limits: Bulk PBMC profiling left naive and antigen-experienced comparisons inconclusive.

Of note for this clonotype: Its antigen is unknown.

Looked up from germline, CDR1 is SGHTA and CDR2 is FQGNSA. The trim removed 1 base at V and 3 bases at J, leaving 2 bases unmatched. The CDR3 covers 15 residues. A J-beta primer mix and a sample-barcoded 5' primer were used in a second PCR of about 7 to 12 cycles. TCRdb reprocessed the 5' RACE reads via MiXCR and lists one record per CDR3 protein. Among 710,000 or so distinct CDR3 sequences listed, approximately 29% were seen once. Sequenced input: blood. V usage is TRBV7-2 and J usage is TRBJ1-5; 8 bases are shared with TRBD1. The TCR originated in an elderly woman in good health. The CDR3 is CASSLEGQVNQPQHF. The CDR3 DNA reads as TGTGCCAGCAGCTTAGAGGGACAGGTCAATCAGCCCCAGCATTTT. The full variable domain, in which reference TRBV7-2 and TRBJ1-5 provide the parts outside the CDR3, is GAGVSQSPSNKVTEKGKDVELRCDPISGHTALYWYRQSLGQGLEFLIYFQGNSAPDKSGLPSDRFSAERTGGSVSTLTIQRTQQEDSAVYLCASSLEGQVNQPQHFGDGTRLSIL.